Listed below are T cell receptor beta chains from one sample, sequenced in a study of HIV-infected children after antiretroviral therapy interruption. TCRdb passed the 3' RACE reads through MiXCR, listing each CDR3 protein once. In the table there are 30,000 to 40,000 distinct CDR3 sequences, around 7% of which are singletons. The sample consisted of CD45RA+ CD4+ T cells from PBMCs, pooled from several time points, taken from a donor given antiretroviral therapy, either interrupted or continuous. The receptors here all came from a pool of human donors with HIV. Both conserved end residues are part of each CDR3. A D gene is named only where the DNA matches it firmly. Expanded clones are given a class, and other clones once, few, many or no size at all.

d_gene	abundance	v_gene	j_gene	CDR3nt	CDR3aa
-	many	TRBV28	TRBJ1-2	TGTGCCAGCAGTCCCCAGGGGCTCTATGGCTACACCTTC	CASSPQGLYGYTF
-	many	TRBV10-2	TRBJ2-4	TGCGCCAGCAGTGAGGACCCGAGAGACATTCAGTACTTC	CASSEDPRDIQYF
-	few	TRBV7-2	TRBJ2-3	TGTGCCAGCAGCTTAGTTCAGGGGGGGGCGAGGGGAGATACGCAGTATTTT	CASSLVQGGARGDTQYF
-	many	TRBV5-1	TRBJ2-3	TGCGCCAGCAGCTTCAATTCCGTCTTGGACCGTACAGATACGCAGTATTTT	CASSFNSVLDRTDTQYF
TRBD2	many	TRBV7-3	TRBJ2-1	TGTGCCAGCAGCTTCGGCCTAGCGGAGGGGAATGAGCAGTTCTTC	CASSFGLAEGNEQFF
-	-	TRBV19	TRBJ1-5	TGTGCCAGTAGTGGCCGGGGGAATAGCAATCAGCCCCAGCATTTT	CASSGRGNSNQPQHF
-	few	TRBV5-1	TRBJ2-2	TGCGCCAGCAGCATTGGGGGGCCCGGGGAGCTGTTTTTT	CASSIGGPGELFF
-	medium-sized	TRBV23-1	TRBJ2-3	TGCGCCAGCAGTCAATCAGGAACCGACTATTTCACAGATACGCAGTATTTT	CASSQSGTDYFTDTQYF
-	many	TRBV2	TRBJ1-5	TGTGCCAGCAGTACCCGCGTTCAGCCCCAGCATTTT	CASSTRVQPQHF
-	few	TRBV4-2	TRBJ2-3	TGTGCCAGCAGCCAAGATAGGTCAGATACGCAGTATTTT	CASSQDRSDTQYF
-	few	TRBV20-1	TRBJ2-2	TGCAGTGCTAAGACTCCGAACACCGGGGAGCTGTTTTTT	CSAKTPNTGELFF
TRBD2	many	TRBV28	TRBJ2-5	TGTGCCAGCAGTTTATTAGGACGGGGGGGAGAGACCCAGTACTTC	CASSLLGRGGETQYF
TRBD2	many	TRBV29-1	TRBJ2-1	TGCAGCGTTGTGCCTAGCGGACACAATGAGCAGTTCTTC	CSVVPSGHNEQFF
-	few	TRBV23-1	TRBJ2-2	TGCGCCACTGACTCGGGCAGGGAGGCGGCCGGGGAGCTGTTTTTT	CATDSGREAAGELFF
-	few	TRBV13	TRBJ2-7	TGTGCCAGCAGCGTAAAGGGGGGCGAGCAGTACTTC	CASSVKGGEQYF
-	many	TRBV28	TRBJ2-2	TGTGCCAGCAGTTTAGAAAAAAAGGGAACCGGGGAGCTGTTTTTT	CASSLEKKGTGELFF
TRBD1	many	TRBV5-1	TRBJ2-5	TGCGCCAGCAGCTTGGTAGGGGGCAATGGAGAGACCCAGTACTTC	CASSLVGGNGETQYF
TRBD1	many	TRBV28	TRBJ1-5	TGTGCCAGCACCTTGACAGGGTATCAGCCCCAGCATTTT	CASTLTGYQPQHF